Reported below is one T cell receptor beta chain. Aged roughly 6 to 90, donors were systemically healthy Caucasians from Russia. The data were taken from a study of blood T cells in healthy people across ages. About the research overall: About one barcoded TCR beta cDNA was captured per two T cells.

Then a second PCR, running roughly 7 to 11 cycles, was carried out with a sample-barcoded 5' primer and a J-beta primer mix. TCRdb ran MiXCR on the 5' RACE reads and lists one entry per CDR3 protein. The sample has 600,000 to 800,000 distinct CDR3 sequences; more than 45% are singletons. This CDR3 region has 14 residues. Per the germline V gene, CDR1 is SGHTA and CDR2 is FQGNSA. The germline V and J ends were trimmed by 7 bases and 3 bases, with 10 bases remaining between them. The clonotype was recovered from a woman aged 80 or over in good health. V gene TRBV7-2 combines with J gene TRBJ1-6; no definite D call. Material for sequencing was blood. The CDR3 sequence: CASITGDYNSPLHF. Here the CDR3 DNA reads TGTGCCAGCATAACTGGGGACTATAATTCACCCCTCCACTTT.